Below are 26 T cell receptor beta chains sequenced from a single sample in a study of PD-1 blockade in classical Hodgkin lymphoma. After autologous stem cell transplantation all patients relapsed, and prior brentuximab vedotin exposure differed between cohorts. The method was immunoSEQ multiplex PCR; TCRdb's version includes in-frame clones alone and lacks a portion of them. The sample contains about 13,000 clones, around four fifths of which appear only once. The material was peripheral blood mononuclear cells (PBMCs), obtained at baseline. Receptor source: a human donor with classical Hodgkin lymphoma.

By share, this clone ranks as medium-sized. In DNA form, the CDR3 reads TGTGCCAGCAGCGTAGTGACTGGGGGGTCTGGCTACACCTTC. It encodes CASSVVTGGSGYTF. The rearrangement uses TRBV9 and TRBJ1-2, with D possibly being TRBD1 (5 bases). The CDR3 totals 14 residues. The V end lost 0 bases, the J end lost 7 bases, and 13 bases lay between the germline ends. Germline lookup yields CDR1 SGDLS and CDR2 YYNGEE.

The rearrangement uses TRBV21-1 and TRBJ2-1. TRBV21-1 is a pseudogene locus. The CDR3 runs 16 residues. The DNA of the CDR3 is TGTGCCACCCTACGGACGGATCGTCCCCTCCACGGGGAGCAGTTCTTC. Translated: CATLRTDRPLHGEQFF.

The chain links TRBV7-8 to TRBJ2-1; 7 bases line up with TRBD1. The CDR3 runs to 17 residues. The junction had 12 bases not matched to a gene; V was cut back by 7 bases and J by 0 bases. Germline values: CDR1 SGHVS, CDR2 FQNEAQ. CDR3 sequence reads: CASKQGWRASSYNEQFF. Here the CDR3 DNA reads TGTGCCAGCAAACAGGGGTGGCGGGCTAGCTCCTACAATGAGCAGTTCTTC.

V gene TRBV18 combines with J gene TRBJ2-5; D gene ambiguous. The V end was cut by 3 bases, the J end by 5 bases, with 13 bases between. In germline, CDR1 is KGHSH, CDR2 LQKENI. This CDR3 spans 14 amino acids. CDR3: CASSPPNGRETQYF. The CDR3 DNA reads TGTGCCAGCTCACCCCCGAATGGACGGGAGACCCAGTACTTC.

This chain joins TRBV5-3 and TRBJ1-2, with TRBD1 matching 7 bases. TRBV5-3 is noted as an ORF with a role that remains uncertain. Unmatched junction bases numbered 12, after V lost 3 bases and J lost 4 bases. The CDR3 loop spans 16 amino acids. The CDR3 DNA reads TGTGCCAGAAGCTCCCCTCGTCGACAGGGTCCCTATGGCTACACCTTC. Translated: CARSSPRRQGPYGYTF.

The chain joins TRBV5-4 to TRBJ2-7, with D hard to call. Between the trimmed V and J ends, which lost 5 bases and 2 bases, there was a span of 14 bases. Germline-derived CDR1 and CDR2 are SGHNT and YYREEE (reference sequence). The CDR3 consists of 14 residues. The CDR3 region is CASSYNGKTYEQYF. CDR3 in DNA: TGTGCCAGCAGTTACAATGGCAAGACCTACGAGCAGTACTTC.

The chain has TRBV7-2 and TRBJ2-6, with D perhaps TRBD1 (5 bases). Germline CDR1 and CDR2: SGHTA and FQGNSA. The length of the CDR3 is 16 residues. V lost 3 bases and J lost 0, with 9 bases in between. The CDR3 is CASSFSRVSGANVLTF. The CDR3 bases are TGTGCCAGCAGCTTTTCCAGGGTCTCTGGGGCCAACGTCCTGACTTTC.

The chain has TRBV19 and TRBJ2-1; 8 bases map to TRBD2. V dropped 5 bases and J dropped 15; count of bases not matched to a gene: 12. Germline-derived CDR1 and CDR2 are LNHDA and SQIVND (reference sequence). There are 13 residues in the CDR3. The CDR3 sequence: CASSFVPGTRLFF. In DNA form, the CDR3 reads TGTGCCAGTAGTTTTGTCCCCGGGACTAGGTTGTTCTTC. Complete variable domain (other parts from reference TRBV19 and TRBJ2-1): DGGITQSPKYLFRKEGQNVTLSCEQNLNHDAMYWYRQDPGQGLRLIYYSQIVNDFQKGDIAEGYSVSREKKESFPLTVTSAQKNPTAFYLCASSFVPGTRLFFGPGTRLTVL.

This chain's CDR3 is CASSLQGAVNQPQHF. For the CDR3, the DNA is TGTGCCAGCAGTTTACAGGGGGCCGTGAATCAGCCCCAGCATTTT. The V call is TRBV27, the J call TRBJ1-5; the match to TRBD1 covers 8 bases. Per the germline V gene, CDR1 is MNHEY and CDR2 is SMNVEV (reference sequence). The V and J ends lost 2 bases and 4 bases, in that order; junction bases with no gene match: 4. This CDR3 spans 15 amino acids.

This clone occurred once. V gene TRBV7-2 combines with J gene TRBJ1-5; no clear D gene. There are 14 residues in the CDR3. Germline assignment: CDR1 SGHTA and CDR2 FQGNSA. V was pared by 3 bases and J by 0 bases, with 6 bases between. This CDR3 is CASSLEYSNQPQHF. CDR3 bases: TGTGCCAGCAGCTTGGAATATAGCAATCAGCCCCAGCATTTT.

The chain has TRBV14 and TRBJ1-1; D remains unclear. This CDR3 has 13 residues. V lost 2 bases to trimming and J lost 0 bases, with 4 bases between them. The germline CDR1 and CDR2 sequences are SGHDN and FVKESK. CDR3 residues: CASSQQLNTEAFF. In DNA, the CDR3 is TGTGCCAGCAGCCAACAATTGAACACTGAAGCTTTCTTT.

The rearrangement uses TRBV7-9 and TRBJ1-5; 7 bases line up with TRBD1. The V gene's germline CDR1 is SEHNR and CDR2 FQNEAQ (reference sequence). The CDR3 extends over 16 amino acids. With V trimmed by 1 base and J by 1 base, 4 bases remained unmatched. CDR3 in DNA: TGTGCCAGCAGCTTAGTAGGGGACAGAAGCAATCAGCCCCAGCATTTT. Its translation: CASSLVGDRSNQPQHF.

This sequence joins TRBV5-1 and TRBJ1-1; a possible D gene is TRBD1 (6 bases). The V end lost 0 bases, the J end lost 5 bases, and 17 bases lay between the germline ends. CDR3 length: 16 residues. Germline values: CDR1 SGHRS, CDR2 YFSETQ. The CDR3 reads CASSLARGEGRTEAFF. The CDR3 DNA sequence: TGCGCCAGCAGCTTGGCGAGGGGGGAGGGGAGGACTGAAGCTTTCTTT.

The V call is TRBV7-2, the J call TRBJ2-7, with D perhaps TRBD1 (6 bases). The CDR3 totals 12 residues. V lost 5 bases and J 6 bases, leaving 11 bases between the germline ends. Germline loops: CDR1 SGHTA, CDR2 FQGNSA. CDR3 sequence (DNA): TGTGCCAGCAGCACAAACAGGGTCGAGCAGTACTTC. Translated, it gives CASSTNRVEQYF.

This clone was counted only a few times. The CDR3 is CASSRGQGYNGYTF. DNA for the CDR3: TGCGCCAGCAGCCGCGGACAGGGATATAACGGCTACACCTTC. The chain employs TRBV5-1 and TRBJ1-2; TRBD1 aligns across 8 bases. V trimming: 4 bases; J trimming: 8 bases; junction bases outside the gene matches: 10. Per germline, CDR1 SGHRS and CDR2 YFSETQ. CDR3 length: 14 residues. The full variable domain, with the rest looked up from reference TRBV5-1 and TRBJ1-2, is KAGVTQTPRYLIKTRGQQVTLSCSPISGHRSVSWYQQTPGQGLQFLFEYFSETQRNKGNFPGRFSGRQFSNSRSEMNVSTLELGDSALYLCASSRGQGYNGYTFGSGTRLTVV.

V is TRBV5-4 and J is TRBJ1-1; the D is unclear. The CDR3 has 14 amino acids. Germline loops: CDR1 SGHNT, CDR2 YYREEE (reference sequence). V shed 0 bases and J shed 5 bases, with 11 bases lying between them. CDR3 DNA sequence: TGTGCCAGCAGCTTGGACCAGGATGGTACTGAAGCTTTCTTT. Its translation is CASSLDQDGTEAFF.

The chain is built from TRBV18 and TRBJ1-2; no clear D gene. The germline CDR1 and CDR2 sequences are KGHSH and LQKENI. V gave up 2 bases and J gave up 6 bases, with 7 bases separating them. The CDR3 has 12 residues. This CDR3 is CASSPIGNGYTF. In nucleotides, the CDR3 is TGTGCCAGCTCACCAATAGGGAATGGCTACACCTTC.

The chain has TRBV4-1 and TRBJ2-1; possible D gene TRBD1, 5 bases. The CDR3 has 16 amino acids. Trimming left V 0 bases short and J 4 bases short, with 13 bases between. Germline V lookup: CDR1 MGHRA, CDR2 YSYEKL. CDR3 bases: TGCGCCAGCAGCCAAGAGGAGTGGGGCGTATACAATGAGCAGTTCTTC. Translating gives CASSQEEWGVYNEQFF.

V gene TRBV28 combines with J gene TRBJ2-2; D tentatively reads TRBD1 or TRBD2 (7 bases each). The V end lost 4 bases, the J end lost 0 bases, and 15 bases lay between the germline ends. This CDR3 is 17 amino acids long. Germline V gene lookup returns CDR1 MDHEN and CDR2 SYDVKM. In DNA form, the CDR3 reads TGTGCCAGCAGTTCAGGGGGGCTAGCGGCGAACACCGGGGAGCTGTTTTTT. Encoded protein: CASSSGGLAANTGELFF.

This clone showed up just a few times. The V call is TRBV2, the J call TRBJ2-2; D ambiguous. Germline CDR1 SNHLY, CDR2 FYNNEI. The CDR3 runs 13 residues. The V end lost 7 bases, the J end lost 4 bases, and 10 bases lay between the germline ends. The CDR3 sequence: CASTRQATGELFF. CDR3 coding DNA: TGTGCCAGCACCCGGCAGGCCACCGGGGAGCTGTTTTTT.

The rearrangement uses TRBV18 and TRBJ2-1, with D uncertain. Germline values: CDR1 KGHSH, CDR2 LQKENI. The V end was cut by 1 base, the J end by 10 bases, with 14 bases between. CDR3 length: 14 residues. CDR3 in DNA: TGTGCCAGCTCACCACGAAACAATCTAAGGGAGCAGTTCTTC. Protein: CASSPRNNLREQFF.

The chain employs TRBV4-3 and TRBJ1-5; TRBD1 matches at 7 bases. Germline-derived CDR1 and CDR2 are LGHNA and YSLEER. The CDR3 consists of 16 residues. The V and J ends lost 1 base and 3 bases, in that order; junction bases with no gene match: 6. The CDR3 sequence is CASSQGTGLNNQPQHF. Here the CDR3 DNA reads TGCGCCAGCAGCCAAGGGACAGGACTAAACAATCAGCCCCAGCATTTT.

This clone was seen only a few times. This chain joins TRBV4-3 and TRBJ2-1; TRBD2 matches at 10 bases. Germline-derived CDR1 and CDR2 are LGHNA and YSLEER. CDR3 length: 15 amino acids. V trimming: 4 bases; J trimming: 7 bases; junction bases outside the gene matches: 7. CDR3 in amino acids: CASSRGSGGANEQFF. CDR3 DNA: TGCGCCAGCAGCCGGGGAAGCGGGGGGGCAAATGAGCAGTTCTTC.

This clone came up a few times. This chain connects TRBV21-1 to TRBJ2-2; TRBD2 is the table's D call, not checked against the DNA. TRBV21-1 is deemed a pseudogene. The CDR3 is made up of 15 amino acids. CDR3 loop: CASRRTRRKIGELFF. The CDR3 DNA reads TGTGCCAGCAGAAGGACTAGAAGGAAAATCGGGGAGCTGTTTTTT.

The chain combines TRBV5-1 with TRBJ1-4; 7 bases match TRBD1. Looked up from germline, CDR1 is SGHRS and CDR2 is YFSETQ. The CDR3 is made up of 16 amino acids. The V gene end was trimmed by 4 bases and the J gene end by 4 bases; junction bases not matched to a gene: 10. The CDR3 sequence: CASSPGGTDFNEKLFF. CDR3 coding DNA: TGCGCCAGCAGCCCAGGGGGGACGGATTTTAATGAAAAACTGTTTTTT.

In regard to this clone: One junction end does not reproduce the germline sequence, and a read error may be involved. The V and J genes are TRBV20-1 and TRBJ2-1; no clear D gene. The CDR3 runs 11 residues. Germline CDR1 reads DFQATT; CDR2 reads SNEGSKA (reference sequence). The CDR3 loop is CSAREAPFEIF. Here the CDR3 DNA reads TGCAGTGCTAGAGAGGCCCCCTTTGAGATCTTC.